This T cell receptor (beta chain) was sequenced during a study of blood T cell repertoires in COVID-19. Study summary: The cDNA or gDNA used as material had been derived from T cells, B-cell-depleted T cells, or PBMCs.

V dropped 5 bases and J dropped 7 bases, with 14 bases sitting between them. CDR1 and CDR2 from the germline V gene are KGHDR and SFDVKD. This CDR3 comprises 14 residues. Assay: immunoSEQ multiplex PCR; the TCRdb copy retains only in-frame clones and omits some. The data show 200,000 to 250,000 clones, 88% seen once. Sequencing was carried out using peripheral blood. This receptor was taken from a woman aged 55 to 70 with acute or convalescent COVID-19. This sequence joins TRBV24-1 and TRBJ2-1, with unresolved D. The CDR3 DNA reads TGTGCCACCAGTGCCACCTCTGGCAGGAATGAGCAGTTCTTC. Translated: CATSATSGRNEQFF.